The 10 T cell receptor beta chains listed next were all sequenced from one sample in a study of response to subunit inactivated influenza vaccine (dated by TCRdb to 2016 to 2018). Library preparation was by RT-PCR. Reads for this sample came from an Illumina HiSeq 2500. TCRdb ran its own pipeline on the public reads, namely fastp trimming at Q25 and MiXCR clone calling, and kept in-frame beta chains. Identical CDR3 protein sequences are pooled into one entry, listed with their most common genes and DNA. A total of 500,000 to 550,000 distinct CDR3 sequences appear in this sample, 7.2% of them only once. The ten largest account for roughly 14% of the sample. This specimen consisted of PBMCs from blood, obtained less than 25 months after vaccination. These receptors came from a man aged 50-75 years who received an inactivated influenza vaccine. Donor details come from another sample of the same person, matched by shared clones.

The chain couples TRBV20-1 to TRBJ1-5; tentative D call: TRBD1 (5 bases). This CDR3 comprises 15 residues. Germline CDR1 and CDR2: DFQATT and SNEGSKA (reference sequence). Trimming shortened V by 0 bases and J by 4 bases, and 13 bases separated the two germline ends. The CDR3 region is CSARDKSKGNQPQHF. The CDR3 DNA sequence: TGCAGTGCTAGAGATAAGAGTAAGGGGAATCAGCCCCAGCATTTT.

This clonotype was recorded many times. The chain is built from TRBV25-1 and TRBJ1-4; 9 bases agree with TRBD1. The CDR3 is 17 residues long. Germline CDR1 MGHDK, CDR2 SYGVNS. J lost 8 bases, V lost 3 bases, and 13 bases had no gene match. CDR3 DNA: TGTGCCAGCAGTGAGGGGGTCTTTGGGACAGGGATCGAAAAACTGTTTTTT. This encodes CASSEGVFGTGIEKLFF.

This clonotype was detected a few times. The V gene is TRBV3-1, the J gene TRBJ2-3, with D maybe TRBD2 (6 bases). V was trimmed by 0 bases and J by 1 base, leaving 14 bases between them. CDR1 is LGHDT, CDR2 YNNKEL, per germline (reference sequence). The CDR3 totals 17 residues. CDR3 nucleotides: TGTGCCAGCAGCCAAGATTTAGGAGGGGCCGGCACAGATACGCAGTATTTT. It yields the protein CASSQDLGGAGTDTQYF.

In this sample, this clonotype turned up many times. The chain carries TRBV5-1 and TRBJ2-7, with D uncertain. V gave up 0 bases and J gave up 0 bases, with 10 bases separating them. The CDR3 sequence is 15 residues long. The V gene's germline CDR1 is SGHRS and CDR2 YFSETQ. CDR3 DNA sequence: TGCGCCAGCAGCTTGGTTTCATCGAGCTCCTACGAGCAGTACTTC. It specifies CASSLVSSSSYEQYF.

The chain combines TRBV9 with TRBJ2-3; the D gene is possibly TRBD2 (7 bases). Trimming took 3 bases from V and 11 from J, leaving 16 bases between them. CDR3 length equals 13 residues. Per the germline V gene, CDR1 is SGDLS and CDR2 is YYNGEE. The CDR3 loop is CASSALGGPGQYF. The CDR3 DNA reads TGTGCCAGCAGCGCCTTGGGGGGGCCAGGGCAGTATTTT.

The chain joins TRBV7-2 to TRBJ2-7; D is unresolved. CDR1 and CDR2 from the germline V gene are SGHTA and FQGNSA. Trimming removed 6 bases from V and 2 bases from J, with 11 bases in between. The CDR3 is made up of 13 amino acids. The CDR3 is CASRSLQTYEQYF. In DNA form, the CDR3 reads TGTGCCAGCAGGTCTCTGCAGACCTACGAGCAGTACTTC.

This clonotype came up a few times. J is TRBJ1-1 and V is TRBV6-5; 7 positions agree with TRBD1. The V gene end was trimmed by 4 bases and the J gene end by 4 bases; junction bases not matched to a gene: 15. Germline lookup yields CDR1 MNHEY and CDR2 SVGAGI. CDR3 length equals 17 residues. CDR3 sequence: CASSSRQGRGRGTEAFF. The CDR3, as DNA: TGTGCCAGCAGTTCTAGACAGGGAAGGGGGCGGGGCACTGAAGCTTTCTTT.

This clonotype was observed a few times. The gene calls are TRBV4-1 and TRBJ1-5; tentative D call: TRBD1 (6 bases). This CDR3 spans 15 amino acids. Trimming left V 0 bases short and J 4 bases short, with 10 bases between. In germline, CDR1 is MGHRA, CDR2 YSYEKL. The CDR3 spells CASSQDYQGNQPQHF. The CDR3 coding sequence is TGCGCCAGCAGCCAAGATTACCAGGGGAATCAGCCCCAGCATTTT.

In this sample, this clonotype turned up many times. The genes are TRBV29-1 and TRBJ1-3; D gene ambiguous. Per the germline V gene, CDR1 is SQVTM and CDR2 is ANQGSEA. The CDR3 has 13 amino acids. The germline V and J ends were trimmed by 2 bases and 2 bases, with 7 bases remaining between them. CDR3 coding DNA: TGCAGCGTTGAAAGGTTCACTGGAAACACCATATATTTT. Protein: CSVERFTGNTIYF.

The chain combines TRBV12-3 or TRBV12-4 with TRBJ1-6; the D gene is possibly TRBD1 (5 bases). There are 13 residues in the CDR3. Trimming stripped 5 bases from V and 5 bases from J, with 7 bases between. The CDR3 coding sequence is TGTGCCAGCAGTGTAGGGGATAATTCACCCCTCCACTTT. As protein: CASSVGDNSPLHF.